A single TCR beta chain is shown here with its context. The target antigen is unknown. Germline V gene lookup returns CDR1 SGHDN and CDR2 FVKESK. The CDR3 totals 17 residues. Deletions cut 3 bases from V and 11 bases from J, with 28 bases between. The data stem from a study of cytomegalovirus exposure and HLA in healthy donors. Across the whole study: For the roughly 400 genotyped donors, roughly 81% fell within the Caucasian-associated ancestry cluster.

With 60 Vbeta and 13 Jbeta primers, the PCR was carried out. The protocol was immunoSEQ multiplex PCR, while the TCRdb copy is restricted to in-frame clones and leaves out a portion. The table shows 150,000 to 200,000 clones, with roughly four fifths occurring only once. Healthy bone marrow donors formed the donor group. Study outcomes and limitations: The authors later found TCR association rates varying by HLA locus, with DRB1 most and HLA-C fewest. Most CMV-associated TCR beta chains were later found to appear HLA-restricted.

This rearrangement joins TRBV14 to TRBJ1-2; no clear D. This TCR was sampled from a woman aged 45-59 years in good health and CMV-seropositive. Specimen: PBMCs. CDR3 nucleotide sequence: TGTGCCAGCAGCCAGGGTTCCGGGAAAGAGCAGACGAGGGCTTACACCTTC. This sequence encodes CASSQGSGKEQTRAYTF.